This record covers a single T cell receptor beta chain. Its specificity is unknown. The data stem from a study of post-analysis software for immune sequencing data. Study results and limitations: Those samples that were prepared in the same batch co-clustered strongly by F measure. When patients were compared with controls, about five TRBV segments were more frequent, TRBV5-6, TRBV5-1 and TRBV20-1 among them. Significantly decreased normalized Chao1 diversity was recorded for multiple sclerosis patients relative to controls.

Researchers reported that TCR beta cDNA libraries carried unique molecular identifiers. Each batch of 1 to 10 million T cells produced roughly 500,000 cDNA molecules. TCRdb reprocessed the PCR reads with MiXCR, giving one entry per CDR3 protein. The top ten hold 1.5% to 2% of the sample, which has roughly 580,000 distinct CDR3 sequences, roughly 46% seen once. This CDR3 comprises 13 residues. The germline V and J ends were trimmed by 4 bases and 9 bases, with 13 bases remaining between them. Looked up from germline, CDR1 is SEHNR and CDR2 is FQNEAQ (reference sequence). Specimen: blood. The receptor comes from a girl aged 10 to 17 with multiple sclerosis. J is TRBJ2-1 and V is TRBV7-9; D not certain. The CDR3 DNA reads TGTGCCAGCAGCTCACCGGGTTTCTCTGAGCAGTTCTTC. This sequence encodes CASSSPGFSEQFF.